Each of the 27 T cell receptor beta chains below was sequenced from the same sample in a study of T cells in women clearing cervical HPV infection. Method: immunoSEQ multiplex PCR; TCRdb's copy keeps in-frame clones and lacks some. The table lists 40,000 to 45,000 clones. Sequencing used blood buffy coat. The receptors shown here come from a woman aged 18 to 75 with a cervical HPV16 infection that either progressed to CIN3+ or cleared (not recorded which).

The CDR3 is CSARGTTGTGYEQYF. CDR3 DNA, as far as it was read: TGCAGTGCTAGGGGCACTACCGGGACAGGCTACGAG. The gene calls are TRBV20-1 and TRBJ2-7; the match to TRBD1 covers 8 bases. The read finishes 3 residues shy of the CDR3 end, and the germline J gene is used to complete it. Germline CDR1 DFQATT, CDR2 SNEGSKA (reference sequence). This CDR3 spans 15 amino acids. J gave up 3 bases and V 3 bases, and 10 bases lay outside the gene matches.

CDR3 DNA (partial): TGTGCCAGCAGCTTAGACAGGGGC. It encodes CASSLDRG. The CDR3 as a whole reads CASSLDRGYTF. The rearrangement joins TRBV7-2 to TRBJ1-2, with D possibly matching TRBD1 (5 bases). The read ends 3 residues shy of where the CDR3 ends; the end is completed using the germline J gene. This CDR3 is built from 11 residues. Germline V gene data show CDR1 as SGHTA and CDR2 as FQGNSA.

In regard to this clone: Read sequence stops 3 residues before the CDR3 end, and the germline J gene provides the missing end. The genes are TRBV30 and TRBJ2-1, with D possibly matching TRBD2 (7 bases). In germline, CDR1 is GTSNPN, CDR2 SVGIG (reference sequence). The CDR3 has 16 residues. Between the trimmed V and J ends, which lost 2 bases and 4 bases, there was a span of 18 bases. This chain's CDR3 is CAWSFRGGGAYNEQFF. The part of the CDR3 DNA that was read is TGTGCCTGGAGTTTTCGGGGTGGGGGGGCTTACAATGAG. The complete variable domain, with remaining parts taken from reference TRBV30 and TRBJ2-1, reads SQTIHQWPATLVQPVGSPLSLECTVEGTSNPNLYWYRQAAGRGLQLLFYSVGIGQISSEVPQNLSASRPQDRQFILSSKKLLLSDSGFYLCAWSFRGGGAYNEQFFGPGTRLTVL.

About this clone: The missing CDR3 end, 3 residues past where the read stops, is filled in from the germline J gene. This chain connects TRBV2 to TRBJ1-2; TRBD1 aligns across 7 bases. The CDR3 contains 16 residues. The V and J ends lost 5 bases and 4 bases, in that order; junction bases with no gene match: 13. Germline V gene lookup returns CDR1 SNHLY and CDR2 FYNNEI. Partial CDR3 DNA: TGTGCCAGCAGTACCAGAACAGGGGATATTAGCTATGGC. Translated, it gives CASSTRTGDISYG. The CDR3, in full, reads CASSTRTGDISYGYTF.

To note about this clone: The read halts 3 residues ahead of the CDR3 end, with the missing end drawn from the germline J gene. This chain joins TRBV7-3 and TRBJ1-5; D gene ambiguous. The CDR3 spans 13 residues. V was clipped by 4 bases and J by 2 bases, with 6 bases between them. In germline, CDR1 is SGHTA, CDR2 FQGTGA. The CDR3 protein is CASSSGRNQPQHF. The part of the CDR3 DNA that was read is TGTGCCAGCAGCTCAGGTCGCAATCAGCCC.

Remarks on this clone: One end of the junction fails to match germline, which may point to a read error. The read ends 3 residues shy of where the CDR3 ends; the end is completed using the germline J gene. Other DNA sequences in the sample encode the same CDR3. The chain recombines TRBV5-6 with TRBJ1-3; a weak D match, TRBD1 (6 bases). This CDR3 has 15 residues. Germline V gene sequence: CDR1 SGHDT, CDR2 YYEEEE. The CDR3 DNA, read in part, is TGTGCCAGCAGCTTTCAGGGGCGCTCTGGAAACACG. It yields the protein CASSFQGRSGNT. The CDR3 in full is CASSFQGRSGNTIYF.

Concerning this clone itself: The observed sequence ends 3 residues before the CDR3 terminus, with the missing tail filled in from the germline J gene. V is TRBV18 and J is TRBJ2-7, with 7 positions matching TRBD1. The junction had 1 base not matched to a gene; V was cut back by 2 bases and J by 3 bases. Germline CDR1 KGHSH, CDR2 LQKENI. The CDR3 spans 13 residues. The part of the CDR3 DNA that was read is TGTGCCAGCTCACCAAGACAGGGCTACGAG. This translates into CASSPRQGYE. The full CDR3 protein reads CASSPRQGYEQYF.

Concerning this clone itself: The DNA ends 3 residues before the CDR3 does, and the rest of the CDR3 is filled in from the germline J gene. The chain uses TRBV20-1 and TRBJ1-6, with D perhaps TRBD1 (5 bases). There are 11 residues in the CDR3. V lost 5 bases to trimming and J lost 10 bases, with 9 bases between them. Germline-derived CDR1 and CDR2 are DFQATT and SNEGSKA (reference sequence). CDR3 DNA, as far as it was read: TGCAGTGCTCAGGGAGGCTCACCC. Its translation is CSAQGGSP. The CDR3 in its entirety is CSAQGGSPLHF.

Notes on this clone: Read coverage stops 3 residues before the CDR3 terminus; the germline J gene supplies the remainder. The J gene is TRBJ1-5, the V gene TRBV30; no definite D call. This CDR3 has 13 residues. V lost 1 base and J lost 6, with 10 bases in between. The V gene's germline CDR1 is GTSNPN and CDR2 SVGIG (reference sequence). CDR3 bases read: TGTGCCTGGAGTGGGGCGACGGCTCAGCCC. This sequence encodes CAWSGATAQP. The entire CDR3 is CAWSGATAQPQHF.

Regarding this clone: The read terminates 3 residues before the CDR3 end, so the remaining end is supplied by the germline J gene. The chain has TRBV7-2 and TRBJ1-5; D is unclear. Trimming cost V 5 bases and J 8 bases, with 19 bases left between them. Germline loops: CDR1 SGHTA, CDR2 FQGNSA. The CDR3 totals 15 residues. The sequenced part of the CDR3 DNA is TGTGCCAGCAGCGTTCAACCTAACTTGAATGAGCCC. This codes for CASSVQPNLNEP. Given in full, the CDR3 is CASSVQPNLNEPQHF.

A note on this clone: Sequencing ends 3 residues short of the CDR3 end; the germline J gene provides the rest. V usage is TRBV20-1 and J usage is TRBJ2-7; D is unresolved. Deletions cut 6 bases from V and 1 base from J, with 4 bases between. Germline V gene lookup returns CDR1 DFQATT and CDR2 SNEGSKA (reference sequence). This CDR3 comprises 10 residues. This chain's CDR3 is CSAGSYEQYF. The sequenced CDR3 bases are TGCAGTGCCGGTTCCTACGAG.

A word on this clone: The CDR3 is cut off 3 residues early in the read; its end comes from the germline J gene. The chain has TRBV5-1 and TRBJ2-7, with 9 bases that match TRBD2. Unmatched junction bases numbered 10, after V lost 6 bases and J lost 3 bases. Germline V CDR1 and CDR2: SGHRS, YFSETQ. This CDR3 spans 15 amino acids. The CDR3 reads CASTLSGGLLYEQYF. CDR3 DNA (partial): TGCGCCAGCACCCTAAGCGGGGGGCTCCTCTACGAG.

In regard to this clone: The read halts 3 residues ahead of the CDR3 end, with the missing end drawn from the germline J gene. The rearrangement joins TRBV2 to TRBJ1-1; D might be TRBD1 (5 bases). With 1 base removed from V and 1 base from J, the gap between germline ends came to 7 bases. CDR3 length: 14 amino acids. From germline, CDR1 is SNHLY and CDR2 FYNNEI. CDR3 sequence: CASSEDGGNTEAFF. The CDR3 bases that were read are TGTGCCAGCAGTGAAGACGGGGGGAACACTGAA.

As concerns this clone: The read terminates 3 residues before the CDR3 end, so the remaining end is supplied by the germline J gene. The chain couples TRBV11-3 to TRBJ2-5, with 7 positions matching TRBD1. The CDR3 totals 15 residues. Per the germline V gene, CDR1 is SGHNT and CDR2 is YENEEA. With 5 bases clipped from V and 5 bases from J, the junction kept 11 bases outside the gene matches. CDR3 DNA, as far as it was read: TGTGCCAGCAGCGCCGGGACAGCCCCCCGGGAGACC. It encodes CASSAGTAPRET. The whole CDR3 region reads CASSAGTAPRETQYF.

The sequenced CDR3 bases are TGTGCCAGCAGCTTCCCGGGGACTGAA. This encodes CASSFPGTE. The full CDR3 protein is CASSFPGTEAFF. The V call is TRBV7-9, the J call TRBJ1-1; D remains ambiguous. The CDR3 end is not reached by the read, which stops 3 residues before it; the germline J gene fills it in. V was shortened by 3 bases and J by 5 bases, with 7 bases between the two germline ends. CDR3 length: 12 amino acids. The germline CDR1 and CDR2 sequences are SEHNR and FQNEAQ (reference sequence). The full variable domain, completed using reference TRBV7-9 and TRBJ1-1, is DTGVSQNPRHKITKRGQNVTFRCDPISEHNRLYWYRQTLGQGPEFLTYFQNEAQLEKSRLLSDRFSAERPKGSFSTLEIQRTEQGDSAMYLCASSFPGTEAFFGQGTRLTVV.

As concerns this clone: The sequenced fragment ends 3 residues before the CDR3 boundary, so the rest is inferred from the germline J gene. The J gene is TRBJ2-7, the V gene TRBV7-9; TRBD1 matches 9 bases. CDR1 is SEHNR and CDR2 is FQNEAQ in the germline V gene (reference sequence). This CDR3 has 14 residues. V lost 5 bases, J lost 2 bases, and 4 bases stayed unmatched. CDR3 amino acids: CASSKGQGPYEQYF. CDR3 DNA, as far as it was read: TGTGCCAGCAGCAAGGGACAGGGTCCCTACGAG.

CDR3 bases read: TGTGCCAGCACCGTCTCCAATGAG. Translated, it gives CASTVSNE. The CDR3 in its entirety is CASTVSNEQFF. J is TRBJ2-1 and V is TRBV2, with D uncertain. Read sequence stops 3 residues before the CDR3 end, and the germline J gene provides the missing end. The germline V and J ends were trimmed by 7 bases and 6 bases, with 7 bases remaining between them. Germline-derived CDR1 and CDR2 are SNHLY and FYNNEI. This CDR3 spans 11 amino acids.

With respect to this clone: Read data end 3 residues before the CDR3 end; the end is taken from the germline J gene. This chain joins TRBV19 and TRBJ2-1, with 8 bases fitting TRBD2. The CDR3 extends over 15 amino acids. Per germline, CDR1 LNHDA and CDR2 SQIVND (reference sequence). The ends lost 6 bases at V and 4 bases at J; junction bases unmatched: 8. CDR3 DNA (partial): TGTGCCAGTAGCCGCGGGACTAGATTATACAATGAG. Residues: CASSRGTRLYNE. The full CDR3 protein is CASSRGTRLYNEQFF.

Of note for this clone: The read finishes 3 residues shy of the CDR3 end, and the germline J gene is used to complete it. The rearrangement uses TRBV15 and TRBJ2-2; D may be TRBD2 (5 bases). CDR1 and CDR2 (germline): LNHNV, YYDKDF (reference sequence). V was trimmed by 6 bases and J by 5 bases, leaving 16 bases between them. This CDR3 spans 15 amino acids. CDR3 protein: CATRVATQITGELFF. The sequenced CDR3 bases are TGTGCCACCAGGGTAGCGACTCAGATAACCGGGGAG.

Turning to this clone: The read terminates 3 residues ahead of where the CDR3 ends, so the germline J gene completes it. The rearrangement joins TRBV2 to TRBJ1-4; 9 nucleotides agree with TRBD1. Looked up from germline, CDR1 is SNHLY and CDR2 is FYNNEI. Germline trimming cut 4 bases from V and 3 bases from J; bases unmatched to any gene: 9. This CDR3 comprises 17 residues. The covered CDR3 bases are TGTGCCAGCAGTGCAGGTTACAGGGGGCCGGCTAATGAAAAA. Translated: CASSAGYRGPANEK. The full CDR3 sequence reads CASSAGYRGPANEKLFF.

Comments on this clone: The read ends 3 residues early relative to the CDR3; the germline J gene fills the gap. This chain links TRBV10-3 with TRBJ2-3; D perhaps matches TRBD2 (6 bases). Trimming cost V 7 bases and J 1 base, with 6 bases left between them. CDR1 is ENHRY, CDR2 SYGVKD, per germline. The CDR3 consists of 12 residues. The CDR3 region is CAIKRGTDTQYF. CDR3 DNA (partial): TGTGCCATCAAGCGGGGCACAGATACG.

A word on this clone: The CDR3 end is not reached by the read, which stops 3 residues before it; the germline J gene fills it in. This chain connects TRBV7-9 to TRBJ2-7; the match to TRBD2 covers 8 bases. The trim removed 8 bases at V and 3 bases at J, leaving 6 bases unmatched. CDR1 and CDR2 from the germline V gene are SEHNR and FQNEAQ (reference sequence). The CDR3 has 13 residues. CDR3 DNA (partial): TGTGCCAGCGGCCCGAGCGGGGGCTACGAG. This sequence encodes CASGPSGGYE. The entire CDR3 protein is CASGPSGGYEQYF.

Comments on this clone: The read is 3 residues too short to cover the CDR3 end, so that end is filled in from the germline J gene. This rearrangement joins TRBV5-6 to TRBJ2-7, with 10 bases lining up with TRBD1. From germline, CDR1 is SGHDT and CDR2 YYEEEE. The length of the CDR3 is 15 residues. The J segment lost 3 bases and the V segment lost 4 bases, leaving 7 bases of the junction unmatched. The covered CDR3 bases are TGTGCCAGCAGCCCGGGGACAGGGGTAAACTACGAG. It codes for CASSPGTGVNYE. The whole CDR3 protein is CASSPGTGVNYEQYF. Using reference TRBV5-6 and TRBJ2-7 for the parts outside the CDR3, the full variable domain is DAGVTQSPTHLIKTRGQQVTLRCSPKSGHDTVSWYQQALGQGPQFIFQYYEEEERQRGNFPDRFSGHQFPNYSSELNVNALLLGDSALYLCASSPGTGVNYEQYFGPGTRLTVT.

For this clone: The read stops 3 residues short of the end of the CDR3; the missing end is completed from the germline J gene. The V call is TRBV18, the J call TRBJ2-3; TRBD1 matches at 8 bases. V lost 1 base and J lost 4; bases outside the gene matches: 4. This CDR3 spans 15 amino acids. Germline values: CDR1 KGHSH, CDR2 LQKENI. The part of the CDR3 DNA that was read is TGTGCCAGCTCACCACGGACAGGGTTTTCAGATACG. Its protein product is CASSPRTGFSDT. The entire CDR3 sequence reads CASSPRTGFSDTQYF.

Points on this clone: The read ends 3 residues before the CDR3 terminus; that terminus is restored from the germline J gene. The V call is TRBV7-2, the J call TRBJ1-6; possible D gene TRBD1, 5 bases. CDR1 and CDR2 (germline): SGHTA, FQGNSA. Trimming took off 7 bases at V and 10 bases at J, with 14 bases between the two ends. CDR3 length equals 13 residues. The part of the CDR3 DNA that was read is TGTGCCAGCACCCAAACTCCAGGGTCACCC. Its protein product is CASTQTPGSP. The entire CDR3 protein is CASTQTPGSPLHF.

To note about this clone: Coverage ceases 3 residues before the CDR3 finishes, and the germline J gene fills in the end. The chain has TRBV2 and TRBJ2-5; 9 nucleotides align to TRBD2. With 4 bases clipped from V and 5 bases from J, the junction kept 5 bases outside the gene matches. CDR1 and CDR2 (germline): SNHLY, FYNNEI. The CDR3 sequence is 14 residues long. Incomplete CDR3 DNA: TGTGCCAGCAGTGGGTCTAGCGGGGCGGAGACC. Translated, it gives CASSGSSGAET. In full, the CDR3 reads CASSGSSGAETQYF.

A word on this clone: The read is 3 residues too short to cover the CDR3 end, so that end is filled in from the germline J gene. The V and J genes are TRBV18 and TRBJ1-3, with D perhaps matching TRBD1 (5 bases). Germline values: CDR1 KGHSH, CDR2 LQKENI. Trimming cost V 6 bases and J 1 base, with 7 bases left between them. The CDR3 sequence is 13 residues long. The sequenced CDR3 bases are TGTGCCAGCTCTCAGGGTTCTGGAAACACC. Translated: CASSQGSGNT. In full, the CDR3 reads CASSQGSGNTIYF.